The clone carrying this T cell receptor beta chain was counted a few times. The sample belongs to a study of blood T cell repertoires in COVID-19. Study background: Italy, Spain and the United States were the sources of the convalescent and acute COVID-19 samples.

CDR3 length equals 14 residues. In germline, CDR1 is SEHNR, CDR2 FQNEAQ (reference sequence). V gave up 4 bases and J gave up 3 bases, with 13 bases separating them. Clones were read by immunoSEQ multiplex PCR, and TCRdb kept only the in-frame ones, dropping some. The table includes some 170,000 clones, around 85% detected once. The specimen was PBMCs or T cells enriched from blood (not recorded which). This receptor was obtained from a man in his forties or fifties who had recovered from COVID-19. The rearrangement links TRBV7-9 to TRBJ2-7; weak D call: TRBD2 (6 bases). This chain's CDR3 is CASSWIADHYEQYF. The CDR3 DNA sequence: TGTGCCAGCAGCTGGATAGCGGACCACTACGAGCAGTACTTC. Drawing the rest from reference TRBV7-9 and TRBJ2-7, the complete variable domain is DTGVSQNPRHKITKRGQNVTFRCDPISEHNRLYWYRQTLGQGPEFLTYFQNEAQLEKSRLLSDRFSAERPKGSFSTLEIQRTEQGDSAMYLCASSWIADHYEQYFGPGTRLTVT.